These 8 T cell receptor beta chains share one sample of origin, sequenced in a study of T cell repertoires in cytomegalovirus infection. Their antigens are not known. Using its own MiXCR run on the reads, TCRdb lists one record per CDR3 protein. The profile shows approximately 990,000 distinct CDR3 sequences, about a third of them singletons. Sample: cultured CD8+ T cells from PBMCs, taken from culture after CMV antigen stimulation. All receptors derive from a human donor in good health (CMV status not recorded). Some clones in this sample may be carry-over from other donors' samples.

The chain links TRBV5-1 to TRBJ2-7, with D tentatively TRBD1 (6 bases). From germline, CDR1 is SGHRS and CDR2 YFSETQ. The CDR3 sequence is 17 residues long. The V and J ends lost 4 bases and 3 bases respectively, with 23 bases between them. The CDR3 nucleotides are TGCGCCAGCAGCACCTCCCCGGAGCCAGGGGCCGGCTACGAGCAGTACTTC. Protein: CASSTSPEPGAGYEQYF.

This clonotype was picked up a small number of times. The genes are TRBV6-6 and TRBJ1-4, with a possible D match to TRBD1 (5 bases). The germline V and J ends were trimmed by 7 bases and 8 bases, with 14 bases remaining between them. The CDR3 has 13 residues. Per the germline V gene, CDR1 is MNHNY and CDR2 is SVGAGI (reference sequence). CDR3 protein: CASTTWGLEKLFF. The CDR3 DNA reads TGTGCCAGCACCACCTGGGGCTTGGAAAAACTGTTTTTT.

This clonotype was seen a single time. This chain uses TRBV7-6 with TRBJ1-5, with D possibly TRBD1 on 5 matching bases. Trimming stripped 6 bases from V and 8 bases from J, with 14 bases between. This CDR3 has 13 residues. The germline V gene encodes CDR1 SGHVS and CDR2 FNYEAQ. The chain's CDR3 is CASSSGWGKPQHF. The CDR3 DNA reads as TGTGCCAGCAGTTCAGGTTGGGGGAAGCCCCAGCATTTT.

The chain employs TRBV7-9 and TRBJ2-7; 8 positions match TRBD1. Trimming at V came to 4 bases and at J to 0 bases, leaving 5 bases not matched to a gene. Germline V lookup: CDR1 SEHNR, CDR2 FQNEAQ (reference sequence). The CDR3 runs to 15 residues. As DNA, the CDR3 is TGTGCCAGCAGCTCCGGGACAGGTGCCTCCTACGAGCAGTACGTC. Protein: CASSSGTGASYEQYV.

This clonotype was found many times. This chain joins TRBV28 and TRBJ1-1; D might be TRBD1 (6 bases). Germline CDR1 and CDR2: MDHEN and SYDVKM. V was clipped by 7 bases and J by 6 bases, with 18 bases between them. CDR3 length: 14 amino acids. The CDR3 loop reads CASINRDERAEAFF. The CDR3 nucleotides read TGTGCCAGCATTAACAGGGACGAACGCGCTGAAGCTTTCTTT. Looking up the rest from reference TRBV28 and TRBJ1-1 gives the full variable domain: DVKVTQSSRYLVKRTGEKVFLECVQDMDHENMFWYRQDPGLGLRLIYFSYDVKMKEKGDIPEGYSVSREKKERFSLILESASTNQTSMYLCASINRDERAEAFFGQGTRLTVV.

The sample holds a few counts of this clonotype. The chain recombines TRBV6-6 with TRBJ1-4; a possible D gene is TRBD1 (6 bases). The V and J ends lost 6 bases and 5 bases respectively, with 19 bases between them. CDR3 size: 16 residues. Per the germline V gene, CDR1 is MNHNY and CDR2 is SVGAGI (reference sequence). The CDR3 DNA is TGTGCCAGCAGAGACCGGGACAAAAGAGGGAATGAAAAACTGTTTTTT. Its translation is CASRDRDKRGNEKLFF.

The chain is built from TRBV5-8 and TRBJ1-2; the match to TRBD1 covers 7 bases. The J segment lost 0 bases and the V segment lost 1 base, leaving 15 bases of the junction unmatched. The germline V gene has CDR1 SGHTS and CDR2 YDEGEE. CDR3 size: 19 residues. The CDR3 here is CASSLRGRGPGGTNYGYTF. In DNA, the CDR3 is TGTGCCAGCAGCTTGAGGGGGCGCGGACCAGGGGGTACTAACTATGGCTACACCTTC.

The DNA of the CDR3 is TGTGCCAGCAGCTCTTTGGACAGGGGGAAGGGACAGCCCCAGCATTTT. The encoded protein is CASSSLDRGKGQPQHF. The chain couples TRBV6-6 to TRBJ1-5; 10 nucleotides line up with TRBD1. Per the germline V gene, CDR1 is MNHNY and CDR2 is SVGAGI (reference sequence). The trim removed 6 bases at V and 7 bases at J, leaving 12 bases unmatched. The CDR3 has 16 amino acids.